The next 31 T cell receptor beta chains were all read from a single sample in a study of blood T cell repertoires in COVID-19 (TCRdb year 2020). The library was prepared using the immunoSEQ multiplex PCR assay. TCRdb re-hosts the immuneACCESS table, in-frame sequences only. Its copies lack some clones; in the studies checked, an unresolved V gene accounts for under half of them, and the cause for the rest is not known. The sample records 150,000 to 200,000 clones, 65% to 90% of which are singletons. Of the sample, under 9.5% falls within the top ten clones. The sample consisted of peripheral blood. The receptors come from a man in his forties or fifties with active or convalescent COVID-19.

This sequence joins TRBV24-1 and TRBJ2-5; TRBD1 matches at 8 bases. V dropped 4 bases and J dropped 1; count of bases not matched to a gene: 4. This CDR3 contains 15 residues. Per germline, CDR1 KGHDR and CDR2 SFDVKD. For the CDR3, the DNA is TGTGCCACCAGTGACTATGGACAGGGCCAAGAGACCCAGTACTTC. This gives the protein CATSDYGQGQETQYF.

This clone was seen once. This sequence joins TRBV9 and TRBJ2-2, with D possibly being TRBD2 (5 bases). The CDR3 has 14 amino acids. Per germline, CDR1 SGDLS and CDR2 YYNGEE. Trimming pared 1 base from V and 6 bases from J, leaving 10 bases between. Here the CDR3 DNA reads TGTGCCAGCAGCGTATTACTAGAATCCGGGGAGCTGTTTTTT. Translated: CASSVLLESGELFF.

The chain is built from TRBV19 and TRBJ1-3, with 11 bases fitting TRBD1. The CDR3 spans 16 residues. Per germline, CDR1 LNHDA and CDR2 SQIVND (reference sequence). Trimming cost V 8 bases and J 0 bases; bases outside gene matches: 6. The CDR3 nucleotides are TGTGCCAGTGGGACAGGGGGGATGAGCTCTGGAAACACCATATATTTT. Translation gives CASGTGGMSSGNTIYF. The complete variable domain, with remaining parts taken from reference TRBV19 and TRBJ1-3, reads DGGITQSPKYLFRKEGQNVTLSCEQNLNHDAMYWYRQDPGQGLRLIYYSQIVNDFQKGDIAEGYSVSREKKESFPLTVTSAQKNPTAFYLCASGTGGMSSGNTIYFGEGSWLTVV.

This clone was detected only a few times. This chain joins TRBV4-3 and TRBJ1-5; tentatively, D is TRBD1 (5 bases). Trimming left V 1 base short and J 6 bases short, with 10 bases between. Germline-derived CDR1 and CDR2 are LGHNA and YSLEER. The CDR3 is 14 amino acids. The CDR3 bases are TGCGCCAGCAGCCAAGCGCAGGGAGGTCAGCCCCAGCATTTT. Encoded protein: CASSQAQGGQPQHF.

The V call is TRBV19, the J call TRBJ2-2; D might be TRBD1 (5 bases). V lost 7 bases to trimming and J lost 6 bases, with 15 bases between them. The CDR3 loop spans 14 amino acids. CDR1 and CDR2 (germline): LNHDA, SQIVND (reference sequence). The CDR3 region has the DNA TGTGCCAGTACCACAATAACAGGTTCCGGGGAGCTGTTTTTT. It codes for CASTTITGSGELFF.

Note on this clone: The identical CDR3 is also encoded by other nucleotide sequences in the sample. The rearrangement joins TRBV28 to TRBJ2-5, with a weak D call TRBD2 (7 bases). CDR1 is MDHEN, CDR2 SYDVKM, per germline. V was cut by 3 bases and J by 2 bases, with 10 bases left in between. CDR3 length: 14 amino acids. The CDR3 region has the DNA TGTGCCAGCAGTTTGGGAGGGGGTCAAGAGACCCAGTACTTC. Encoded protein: CASSLGGGQETQYF.

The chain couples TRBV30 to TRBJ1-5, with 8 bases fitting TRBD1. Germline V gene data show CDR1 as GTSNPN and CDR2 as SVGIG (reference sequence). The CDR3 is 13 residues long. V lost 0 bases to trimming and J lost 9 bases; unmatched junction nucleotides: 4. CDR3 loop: CAWSVDRGGPQHF. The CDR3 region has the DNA TGTGCCTGGAGTGTTGACAGGGGTGGGCCCCAGCATTTT.

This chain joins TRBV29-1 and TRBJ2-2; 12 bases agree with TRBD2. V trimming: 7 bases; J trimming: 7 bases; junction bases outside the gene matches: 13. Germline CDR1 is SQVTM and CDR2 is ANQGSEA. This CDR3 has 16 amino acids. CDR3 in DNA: TGCAGCGCATCCGGGACTAGCGGGTACTCGGTCGGGGAGCTGTTTTTT. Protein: CSASGTSGYSVGELFF.

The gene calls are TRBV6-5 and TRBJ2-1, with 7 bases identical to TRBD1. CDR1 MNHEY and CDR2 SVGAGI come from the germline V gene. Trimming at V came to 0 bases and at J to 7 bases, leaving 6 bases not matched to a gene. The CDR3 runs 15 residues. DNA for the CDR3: TGTGCCAGCAGTTACTCCTGGGACAGCCATAATGAGCAGTTCTTC. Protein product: CASSYSWDSHNEQFF.

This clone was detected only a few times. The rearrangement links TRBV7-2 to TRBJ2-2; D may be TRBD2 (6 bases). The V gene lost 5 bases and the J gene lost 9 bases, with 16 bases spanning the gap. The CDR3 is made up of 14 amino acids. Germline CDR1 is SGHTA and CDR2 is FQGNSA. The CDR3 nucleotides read TGTGCCAGCAGCCCAATTTTTGGGACTCGGGAGCTGTTTTTT. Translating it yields CASSPIFGTRELFF.

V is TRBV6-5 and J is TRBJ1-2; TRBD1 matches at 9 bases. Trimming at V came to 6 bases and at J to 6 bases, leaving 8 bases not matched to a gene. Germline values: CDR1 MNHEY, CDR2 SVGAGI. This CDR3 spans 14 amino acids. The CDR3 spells CASSRGTGTDGYTF. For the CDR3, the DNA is TGTGCCAGCAGCCGGGGGACAGGGACGGATGGCTACACCTTC.

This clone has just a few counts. The CDR3 DNA sequence: TGTGCCATCGAACAGGGAGGGGGCACTGAAGCTTTCTTT. This codes for CAIEQGGGTEAFF. The genes are TRBV7-9 and TRBJ1-1; possibly TRBD1 for D (6 bases). V was clipped by 10 bases and J by 4 bases, with 16 bases between them. This CDR3 is built from 13 residues. Looked up from germline, CDR1 is SEHNR and CDR2 is FQNEAQ (reference sequence).

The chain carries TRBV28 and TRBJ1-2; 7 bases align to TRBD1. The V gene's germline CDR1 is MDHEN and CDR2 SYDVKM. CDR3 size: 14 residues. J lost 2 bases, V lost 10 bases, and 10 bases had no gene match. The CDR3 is CATRGLGQNYGYTF. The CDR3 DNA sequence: TGTGCCACCAGAGGTTTGGGACAGAACTATGGCTACACCTTC.

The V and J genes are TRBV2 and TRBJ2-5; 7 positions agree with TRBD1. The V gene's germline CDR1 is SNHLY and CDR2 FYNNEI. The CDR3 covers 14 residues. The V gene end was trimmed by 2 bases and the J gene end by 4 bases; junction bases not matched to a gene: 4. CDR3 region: CASSELTGAETQYF. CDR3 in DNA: TGTGCCAGCAGTGAACTAACAGGGGCAGAGACCCAGTACTTC. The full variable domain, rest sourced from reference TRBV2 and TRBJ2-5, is EPEVTQTPSHQVTQMGQEVILRCVPISNHLYFYWYRQILGQKVEFLVSFYNNEISEKSEIFDDQFSVERPDGSNFTLKIRSTKLEDSAMYFCASSELTGAETQYFGPGTRLLVL.

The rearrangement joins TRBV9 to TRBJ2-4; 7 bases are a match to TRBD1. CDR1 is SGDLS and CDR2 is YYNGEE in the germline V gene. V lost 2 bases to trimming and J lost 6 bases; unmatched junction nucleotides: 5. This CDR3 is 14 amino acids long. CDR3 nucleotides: TGTGCCAGCAGCGTGGGACAGACCCTAAACATTCAGTACTTC. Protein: CASSVGQTLNIQYF.

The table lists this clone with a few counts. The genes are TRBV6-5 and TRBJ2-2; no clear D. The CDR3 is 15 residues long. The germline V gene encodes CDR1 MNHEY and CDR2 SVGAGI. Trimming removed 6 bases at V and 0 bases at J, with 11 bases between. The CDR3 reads CASSLTLANTGELFF. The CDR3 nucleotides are TGTGCCAGCAGCCTCACTCTCGCGAACACCGGGGAGCTGTTTTTT.

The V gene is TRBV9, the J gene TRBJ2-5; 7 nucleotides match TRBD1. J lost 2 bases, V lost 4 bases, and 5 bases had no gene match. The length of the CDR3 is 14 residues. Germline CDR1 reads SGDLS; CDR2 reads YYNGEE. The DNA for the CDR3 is TGTGCCAGCAGCACGACAGGGCGACAAGAGACCCAGTACTTC. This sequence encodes CASSTTGRQETQYF.

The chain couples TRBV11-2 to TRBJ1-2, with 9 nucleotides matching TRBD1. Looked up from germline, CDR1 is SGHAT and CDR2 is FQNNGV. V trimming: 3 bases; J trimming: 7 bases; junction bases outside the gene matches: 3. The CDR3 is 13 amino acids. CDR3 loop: CASSLGQGSGYTF. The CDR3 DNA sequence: TGTGCCAGCAGCTTGGGACAGGGAAGTGGCTACACCTTC. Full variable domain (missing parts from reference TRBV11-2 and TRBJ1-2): EAGVAQSPRYKIIEKRQSVAFWCNPISGHATLYWYQQILGQGPKLLIQFQNNGVVDDSQLPKDRFSAERLKGVDSTLKIQPAKLEDSAVYLCASSLGQGSGYTFGSGTRLTVV.

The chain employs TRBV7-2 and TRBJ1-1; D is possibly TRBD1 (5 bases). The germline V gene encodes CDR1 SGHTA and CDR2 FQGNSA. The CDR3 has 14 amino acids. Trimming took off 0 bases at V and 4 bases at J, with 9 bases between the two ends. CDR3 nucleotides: TGTGCCAGCAGCTTAGCGGGGGGGTTCACTGAAGCTTTCTTT. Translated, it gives CASSLAGGFTEAFF.

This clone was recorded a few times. In DNA form, the CDR3 reads TGTGCCAGCAGCCAAGGGGGGGGGCCGGCTGAAGCTTTCTTT. This sequence encodes CASSQGGGPAEAFF. V is TRBV14 and J is TRBJ1-1; D is possibly TRBD1 (6 bases). This CDR3 is 14 amino acids long. Germline CDR1 is SGHDN and CDR2 is FVKESK. With 1 base removed from V and 6 bases from J, the gap between germline ends came to 12 bases.

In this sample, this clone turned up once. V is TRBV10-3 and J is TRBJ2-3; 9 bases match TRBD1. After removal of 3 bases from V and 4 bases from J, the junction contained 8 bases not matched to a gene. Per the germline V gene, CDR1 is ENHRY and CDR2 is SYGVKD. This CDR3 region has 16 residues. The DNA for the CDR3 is TGTGCCATCAGTGATTTGAACAGGGGGCTCGCAGATACGCAGTATTTT. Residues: CAISDLNRGLADTQYF.

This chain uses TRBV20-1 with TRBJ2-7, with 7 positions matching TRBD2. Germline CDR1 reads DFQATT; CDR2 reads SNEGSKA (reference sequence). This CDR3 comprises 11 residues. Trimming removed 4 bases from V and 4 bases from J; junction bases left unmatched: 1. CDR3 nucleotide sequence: TGCAGTGCTATGCGGGAGTACGAGCAGTACTTC. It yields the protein CSAMREYEQYF.

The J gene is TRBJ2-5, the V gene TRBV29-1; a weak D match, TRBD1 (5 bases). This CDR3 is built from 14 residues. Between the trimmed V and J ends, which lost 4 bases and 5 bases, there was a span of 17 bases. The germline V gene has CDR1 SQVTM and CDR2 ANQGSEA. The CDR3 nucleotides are TGCAGCGTTGGGGGCCTCCAGGGCGTGGAGACCCAGTACTTC. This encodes CSVGGLQGVETQYF.

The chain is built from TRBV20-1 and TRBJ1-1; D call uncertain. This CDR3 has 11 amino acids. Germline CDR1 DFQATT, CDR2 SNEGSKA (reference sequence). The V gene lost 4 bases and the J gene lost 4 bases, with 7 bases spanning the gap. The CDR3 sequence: CSAIRVTEAFF. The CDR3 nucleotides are TGCAGTGCTATCCGGGTCACTGAAGCTTTCTTT.

The CDR3 DNA sequence: TGTGCCAGCAGCCTGAGGGGGGGGACAGGACTAGATGAAGCTTTCTTT. As protein: CASSLRGGTGLDEAFF. The chain links TRBV3-1 (or the pseudogene TRBV3-2) to TRBJ1-1; the match to TRBD1 covers 8 bases. The CDR3 totals 16 residues. CDR1 is LGHDT and CDR2 is YNNKEL in the germline V gene (reference sequence). V dropped 4 bases and J dropped 7; count of bases not matched to a gene: 14.

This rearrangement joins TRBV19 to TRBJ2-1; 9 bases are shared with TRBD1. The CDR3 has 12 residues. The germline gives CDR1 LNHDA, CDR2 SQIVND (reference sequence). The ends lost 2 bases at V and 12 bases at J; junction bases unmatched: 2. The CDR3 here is CASSIKQGAQFF. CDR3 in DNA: TGTGCCAGTAGTATAAAACAGGGGGCGCAGTTCTTC. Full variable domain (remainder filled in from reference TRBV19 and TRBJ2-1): DGGITQSPKYLFRKEGQNVTLSCEQNLNHDAMYWYRQDPGQGLRLIYYSQIVNDFQKGDIAEGYSVSREKKESFPLTVTSAQKNPTAFYLCASSIKQGAQFFGPGTRLTVL.

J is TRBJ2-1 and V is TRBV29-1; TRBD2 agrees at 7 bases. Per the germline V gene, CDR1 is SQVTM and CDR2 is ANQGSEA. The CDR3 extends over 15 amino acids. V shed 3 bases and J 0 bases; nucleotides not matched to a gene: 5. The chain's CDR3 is CSVDLAESSYNEQFF. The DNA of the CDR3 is TGCAGCGTTGATCTAGCGGAGAGCTCCTACAATGAGCAGTTCTTC.

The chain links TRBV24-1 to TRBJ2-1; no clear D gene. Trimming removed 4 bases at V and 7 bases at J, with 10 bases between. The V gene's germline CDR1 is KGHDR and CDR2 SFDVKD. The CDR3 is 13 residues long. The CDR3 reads CATSDPSTNEQFF. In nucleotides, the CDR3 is TGTGCCACCAGTGACCCGTCGACTAATGAGCAGTTCTTC.

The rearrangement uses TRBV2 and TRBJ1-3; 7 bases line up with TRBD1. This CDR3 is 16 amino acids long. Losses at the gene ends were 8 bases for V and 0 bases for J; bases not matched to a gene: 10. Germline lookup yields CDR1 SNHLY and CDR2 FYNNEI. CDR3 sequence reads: CASGPADRLSGNTIYF. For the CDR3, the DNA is TGTGCCAGCGGCCCTGCGGACAGGCTCTCTGGAAACACCATATATTTT. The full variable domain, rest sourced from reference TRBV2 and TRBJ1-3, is EPEVTQTPSHQVTQMGQEVILRCVPISNHLYFYWYRQILGQKVEFLVSFYNNEISEKSEIFDDQFSVERPDGSNFTLKIRSTKLEDSAMYFCASGPADRLSGNTIYFGEGSWLTVV.

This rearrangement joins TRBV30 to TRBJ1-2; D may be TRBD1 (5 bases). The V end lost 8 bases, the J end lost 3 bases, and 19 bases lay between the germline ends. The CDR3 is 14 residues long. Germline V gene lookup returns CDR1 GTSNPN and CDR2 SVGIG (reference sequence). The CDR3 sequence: CAHLLWGRDYGYTF. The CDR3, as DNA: TGTGCCCACTTGCTTTGGGGGAGGGACTATGGCTACACCTTC.

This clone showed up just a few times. CDR3 amino acids: CASSPKTGTLNQPQHF. The CDR3 DNA is TGTGCCAGCAGCCCCAAGACAGGGACCCTCAATCAGCCCCAGCATTTT. The rearrangement links TRBV7-2 to TRBJ1-5, with 7 bases identical to TRBD1. Per germline, CDR1 SGHTA and CDR2 FQGNSA. The CDR3 has 16 amino acids. V lost 5 bases, J lost 3 bases, and 10 bases stayed unmatched.